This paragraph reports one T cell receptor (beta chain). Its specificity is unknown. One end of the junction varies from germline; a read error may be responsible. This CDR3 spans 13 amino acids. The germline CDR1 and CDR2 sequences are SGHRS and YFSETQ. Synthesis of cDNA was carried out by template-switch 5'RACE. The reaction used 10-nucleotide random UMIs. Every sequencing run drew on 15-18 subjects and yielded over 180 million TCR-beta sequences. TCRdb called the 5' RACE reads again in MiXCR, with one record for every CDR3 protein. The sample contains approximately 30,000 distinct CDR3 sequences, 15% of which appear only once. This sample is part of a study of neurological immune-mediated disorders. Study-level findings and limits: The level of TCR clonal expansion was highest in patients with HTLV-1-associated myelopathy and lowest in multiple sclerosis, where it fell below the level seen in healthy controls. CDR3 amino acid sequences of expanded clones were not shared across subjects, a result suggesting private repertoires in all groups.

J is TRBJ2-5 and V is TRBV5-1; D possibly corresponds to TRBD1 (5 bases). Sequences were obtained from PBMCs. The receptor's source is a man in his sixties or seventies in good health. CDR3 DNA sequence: TGCGCCAGCGGTGATCTAGGGGCAGAGACCCACTACTTC. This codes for CASGDLGAETHYF.